The 6 T cell receptor beta chains below all came from one sample that was sequenced in a study of blood T cell repertoires in COVID-19. TCRdb keeps only in-frame clones here, not all; method: immunoSEQ multiplex PCR. The repertoire consists of about 280,000 clones, with nearly 90% occurring once and the leading ten covering about 1.7%. Sample: PBMCs or T cells enriched from blood (not recorded which). These TCRs come from a woman younger than 35 with acute COVID-19.

Points on this clone: A junction end diverges from the germline sequence, so it may reflect a read error. The V gene is TRBV28, the J gene TRBJ1-2; D remains ambiguous. Germline CDR1 reads MDHEN; CDR2 reads SYDVKM. The CDR3 spans 12 residues. For the CDR3, the DNA is TGTGCCAGCAGCTTATCGGGGTATGGCTACACCTTC. Its translation is CASSLSGYGYTF.

The rearrangement links TRBV4-3 to TRBJ2-7, with TRBD1 as a possible D gene (8 bases). CDR1 is LGHNA and CDR2 is YSLEER in the germline V gene. This CDR3 is 15 amino acids long. With 2 bases removed from V and 5 bases from J, the gap between germline ends came to 16 bases. The CDR3 region has the DNA TGCGCCAGCAGCCAAACAGGGGGAGGGGGGAACGAGCAGTACTTC. Protein product: CASSQTGGGGNEQYF.

The rearrangement links TRBV6-5 to TRBJ1-1, with D perhaps matching TRBD1 (5 bases). CDR1 is MNHEY and CDR2 is SVGAGI in the germline V gene. The length of the CDR3 is 13 residues. Trimming took 7 bases from V and 11 from J, leaving 20 bases between them. Here the CDR3 DNA reads TGTGCCAGCATCCCCTTGGCATCCGGGGGTGCTTTCTTT. This encodes CASIPLASGGAFF.

This clone showed up just a few times. The V call is TRBV29-1, the J call TRBJ2-7, with 12 positions matching TRBD2. J lost 2 bases, V lost 7 bases, and 12 bases had no gene match. This CDR3 region has 16 residues. Looked up from germline, CDR1 is SQVTM and CDR2 is ANQGSEA. CDR3 loop: CSAQGIGLAGTYEQYF. Here the CDR3 DNA reads TGCAGCGCACAGGGCATTGGACTAGCGGGGACCTACGAGCAGTACTTC.

The genes are TRBV9 and TRBJ1-3; the match to TRBD1 covers 12 bases. Germline V gene lookup returns CDR1 SGDLS and CDR2 YYNGEE. Trimming cost V 3 bases and J 9 bases; bases outside gene matches: 7. The CDR3 is 15 residues long. The CDR3 sequence is CASSAAGTGGITIYF. The CDR3 nucleotides read TGTGCCAGCAGCGCCGCCGGGACAGGGGGCATCACCATATATTTT.

The V call is TRBV7-9, the J call TRBJ2-7; 10 bases fit TRBD1. The V gene end was trimmed by 3 bases and the J gene end by 5 bases; junction bases not matched to a gene: 4. This CDR3 is built from 14 residues. Germline V gene lookup returns CDR1 SEHNR and CDR2 FQNEAQ (reference sequence). CDR3 DNA: TGTGCCAGCAGCTTTAAGACAGGGGGCAACGAGCAGTACTTC. Protein product: CASSFKTGGNEQYF.